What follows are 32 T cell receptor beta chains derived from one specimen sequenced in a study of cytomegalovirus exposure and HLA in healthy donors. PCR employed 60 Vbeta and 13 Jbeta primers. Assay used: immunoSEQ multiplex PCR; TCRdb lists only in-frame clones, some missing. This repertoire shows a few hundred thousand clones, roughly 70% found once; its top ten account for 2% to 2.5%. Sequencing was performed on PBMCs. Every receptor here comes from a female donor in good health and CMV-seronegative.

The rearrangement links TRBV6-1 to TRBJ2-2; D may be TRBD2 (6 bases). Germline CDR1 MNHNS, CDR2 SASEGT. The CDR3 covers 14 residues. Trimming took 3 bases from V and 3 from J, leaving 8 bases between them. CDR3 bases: TGTGCCAGCAGTGATAGCGGTTACACCGGGGAGCTGTTTTTT. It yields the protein CASSDSGYTGELFF.

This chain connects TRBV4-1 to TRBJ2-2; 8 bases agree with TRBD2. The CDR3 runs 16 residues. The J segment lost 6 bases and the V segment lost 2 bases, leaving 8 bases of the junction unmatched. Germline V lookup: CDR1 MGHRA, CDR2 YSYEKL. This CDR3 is CASSQPAGEAPGELFF. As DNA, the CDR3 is TGCGCCAGCAGCCAACCAGCGGGAGAGGCCCCCGGGGAGCTGTTTTTT.

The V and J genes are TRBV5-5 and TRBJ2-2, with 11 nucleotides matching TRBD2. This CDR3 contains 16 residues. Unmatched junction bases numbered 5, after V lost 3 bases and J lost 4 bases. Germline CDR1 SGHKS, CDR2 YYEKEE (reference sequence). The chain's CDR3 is CASSSRLAGPTGELFF. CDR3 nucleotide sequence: TGTGCCAGCAGCTCAAGACTAGCGGGACCCACCGGGGAGCTGTTTTTT.

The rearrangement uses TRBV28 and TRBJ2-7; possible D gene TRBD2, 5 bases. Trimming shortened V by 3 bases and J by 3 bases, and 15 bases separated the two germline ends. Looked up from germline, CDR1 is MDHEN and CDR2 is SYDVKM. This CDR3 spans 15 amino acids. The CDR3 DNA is TGTGCCAGCAGTTTCTCCCGAGCGGCCGACTACGAGCAGTACTTC. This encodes CASSFSRAADYEQYF.

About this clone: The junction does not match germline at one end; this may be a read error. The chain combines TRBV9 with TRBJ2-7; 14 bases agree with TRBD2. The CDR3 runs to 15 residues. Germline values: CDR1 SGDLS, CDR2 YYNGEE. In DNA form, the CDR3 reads TGTGCCAGCAGCGTAGGACTAGCGGGAGGGTACGAGCGGTACTTC. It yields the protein CASSVGLAGGYERYF.

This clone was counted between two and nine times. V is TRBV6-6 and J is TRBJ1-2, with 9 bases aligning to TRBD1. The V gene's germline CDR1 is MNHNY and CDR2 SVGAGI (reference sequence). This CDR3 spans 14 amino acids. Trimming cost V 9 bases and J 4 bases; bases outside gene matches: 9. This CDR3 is CASLKGDRVYGYTF. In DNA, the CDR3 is TGTGCCAGTCTTAAGGGGGACAGGGTCTATGGCTACACCTTC.

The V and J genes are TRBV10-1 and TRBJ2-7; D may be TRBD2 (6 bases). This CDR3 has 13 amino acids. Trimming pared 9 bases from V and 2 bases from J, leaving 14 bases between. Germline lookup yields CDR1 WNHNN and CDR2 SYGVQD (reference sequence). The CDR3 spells CARWGLQPYEQYF. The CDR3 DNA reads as TGCGCCAGATGGGGACTTCAACCCTACGAGCAGTACTTC.

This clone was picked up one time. The CDR3 coding sequence is TGCGCCAGCAGCTTGGTCCGCCAGGGGAGCGGCTACACCTTC. Translated, it gives CASSLVRQGSGYTF. The chain uses TRBV5-1 and TRBJ1-2; D possibly corresponds to TRBD1 (6 bases). The germline V gene encodes CDR1 SGHRS and CDR2 YFSETQ. V lost 0 bases to trimming and J lost 8 bases, with 14 bases between them. There are 14 residues in the CDR3. The full variable domain, rest sourced from reference TRBV5-1 and TRBJ1-2, is KAGVTQTPRYLIKTRGQQVTLSCSPISGHRSVSWYQQTPGQGLQFLFEYFSETQRNKGNFPGRFSGRQFSNSRSEMNVSTLELGDSALYLCASSLVRQGSGYTFGSGTRLTVV.

Here the CDR3 DNA reads TGTGCCAGCAAGGGAAGGCCGGGACAGGATCATGGCTACACCTTC. Translated: CASKGRPGQDHGYTF. V is TRBV28 and J is TRBJ1-2; 8 nucleotides line up with TRBD1. The CDR3 is 15 residues long. Germline V CDR1 and CDR2: MDHEN, SYDVKM. Trimming removed 7 bases from V and 6 bases from J; junction bases left unmatched: 13.

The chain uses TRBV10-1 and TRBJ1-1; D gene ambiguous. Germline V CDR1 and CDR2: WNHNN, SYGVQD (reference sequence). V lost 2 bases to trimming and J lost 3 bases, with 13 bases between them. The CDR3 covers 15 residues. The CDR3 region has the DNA TGCGCCAGCAGTGAGGGTAATGAGGCTTACACTGAAGCTTTCTTT. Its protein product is CASSEGNEAYTEAFF.

The CDR3 sequence is CSDRQGADTQYF. The CDR3 DNA reads as TGCAGCGATCGACAGGGAGCAGATACGCAGTATTTT. This rearrangement joins TRBV29-1 to TRBJ2-3; the match to TRBD1 covers 7 bases. From germline, CDR1 is SQVTM and CDR2 ANQGSEA. Trimming took 7 bases from V and 4 from J; bases not matched to a gene: 5. CDR3 length: 12 amino acids.

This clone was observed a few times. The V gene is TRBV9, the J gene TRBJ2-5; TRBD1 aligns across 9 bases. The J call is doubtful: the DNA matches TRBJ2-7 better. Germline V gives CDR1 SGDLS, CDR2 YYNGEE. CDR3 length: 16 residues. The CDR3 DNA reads TGTGCCAGCAGCGTAGCTCCGGGACAGGGTGGGAACGAGCAGTACTTC. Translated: CASSVAPGQGGNEQYF.

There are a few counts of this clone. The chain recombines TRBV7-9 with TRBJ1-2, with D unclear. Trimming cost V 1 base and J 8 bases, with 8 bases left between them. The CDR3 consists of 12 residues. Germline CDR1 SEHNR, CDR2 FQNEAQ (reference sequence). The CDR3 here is CASSLVRLGYTF. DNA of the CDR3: TGTGCCAGCAGCTTAGTCAGGTTGGGCTACACCTTC.

CDR3 amino acids: CASSFPGQGIETQYF. The CDR3 DNA follows: TGTGCCAGCAGTTTCCCTGGACAGGGGATAGAGACCCAGTACTTC. The chain has TRBV7-2 and TRBJ2-5; 9 bases map to TRBD1. The CDR3 consists of 15 residues. Germline V gene lookup returns CDR1 SGHTA and CDR2 FQGNSA. Trimming at V came to 6 bases and at J to 4 bases, leaving 9 bases not matched to a gene.

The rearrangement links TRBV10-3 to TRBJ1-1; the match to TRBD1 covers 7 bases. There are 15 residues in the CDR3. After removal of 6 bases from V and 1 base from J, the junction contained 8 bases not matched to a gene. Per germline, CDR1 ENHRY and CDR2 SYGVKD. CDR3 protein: CAIRVSNRGNTEAFF. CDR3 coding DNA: TGTGCCATCAGAGTATCAAACAGGGGGAACACTGAAGCTTTCTTT.

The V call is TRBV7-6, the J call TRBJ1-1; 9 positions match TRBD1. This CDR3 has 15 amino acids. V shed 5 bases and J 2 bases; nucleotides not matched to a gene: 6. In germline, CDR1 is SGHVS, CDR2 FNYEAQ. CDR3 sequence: CASSPGTGFNTEAFF. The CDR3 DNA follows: TGTGCCAGCAGCCCCGGGACAGGGTTTAACACTGAAGCTTTCTTT.

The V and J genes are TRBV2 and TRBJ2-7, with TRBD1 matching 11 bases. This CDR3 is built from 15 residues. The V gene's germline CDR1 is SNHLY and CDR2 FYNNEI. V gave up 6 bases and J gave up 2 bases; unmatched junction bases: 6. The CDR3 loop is CASSRGQGGTYEQYF. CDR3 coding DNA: TGTGCCAGCAGCAGGGGACAGGGGGGGACCTACGAGCAGTACTTC.

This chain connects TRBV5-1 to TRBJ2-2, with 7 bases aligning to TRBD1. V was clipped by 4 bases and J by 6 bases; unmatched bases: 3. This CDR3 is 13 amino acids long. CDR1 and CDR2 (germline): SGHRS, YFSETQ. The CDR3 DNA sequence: TGCGCCAGCAGCCCAGGGGGTTCCGGGGAGCTGTTTTTT. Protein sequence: CASSPGGSGELFF.

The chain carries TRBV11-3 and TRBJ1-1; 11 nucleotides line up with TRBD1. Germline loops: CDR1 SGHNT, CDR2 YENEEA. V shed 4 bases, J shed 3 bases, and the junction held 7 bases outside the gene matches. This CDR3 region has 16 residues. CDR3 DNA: TGTGCCAGCAGCTCCCGGGACAGGGGGACGGACACTGAAGCTTTCTTT. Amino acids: CASSSRDRGTDTEAFF.

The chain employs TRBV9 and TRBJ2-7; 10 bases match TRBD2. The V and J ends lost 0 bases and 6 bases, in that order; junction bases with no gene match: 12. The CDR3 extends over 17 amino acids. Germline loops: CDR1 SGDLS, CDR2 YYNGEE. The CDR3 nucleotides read TGTGCCAGCAGCGTAGGGATTGTGGAGCGGGAGGGGGGCGAGCAGTACTTC. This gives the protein CASSVGIVEREGGEQYF.

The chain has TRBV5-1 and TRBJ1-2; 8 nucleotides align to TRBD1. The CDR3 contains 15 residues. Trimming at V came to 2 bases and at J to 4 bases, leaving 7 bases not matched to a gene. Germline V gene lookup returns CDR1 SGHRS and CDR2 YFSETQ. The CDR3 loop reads CASSFAGTGPYGYTF. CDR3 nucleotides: TGCGCCAGCAGCTTCGCCGGGACAGGCCCCTATGGCTACACCTTC.

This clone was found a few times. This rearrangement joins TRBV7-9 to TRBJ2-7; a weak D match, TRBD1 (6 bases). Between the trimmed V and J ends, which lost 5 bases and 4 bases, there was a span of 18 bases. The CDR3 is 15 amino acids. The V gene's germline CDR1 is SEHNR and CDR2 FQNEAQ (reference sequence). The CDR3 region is CASSILRDIRYEQYF. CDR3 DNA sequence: TGTGCCAGCAGCATCTTAAGGGACATTAGGTACGAGCAGTACTTC.

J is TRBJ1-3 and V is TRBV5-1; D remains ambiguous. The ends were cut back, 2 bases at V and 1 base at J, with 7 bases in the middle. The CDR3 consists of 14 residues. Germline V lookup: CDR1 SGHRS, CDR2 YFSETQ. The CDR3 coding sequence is TGCGCCAGCAGCTTAGAGGGTTCTGGAAACACCATATATTTT. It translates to CASSLEGSGNTIYF. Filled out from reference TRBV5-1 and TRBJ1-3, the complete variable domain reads KAGVTQTPRYLIKTRGQQVTLSCSPISGHRSVSWYQQTPGQGLQFLFEYFSETQRNKGNFPGRFSGRQFSNSRSEMNVSTLELGDSALYLCASSLEGSGNTIYFGEGSWLTVV.

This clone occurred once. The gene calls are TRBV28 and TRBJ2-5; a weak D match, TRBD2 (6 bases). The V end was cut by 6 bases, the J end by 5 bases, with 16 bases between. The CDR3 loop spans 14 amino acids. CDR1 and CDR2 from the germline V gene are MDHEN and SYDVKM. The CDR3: CASSSPTSRETQYF. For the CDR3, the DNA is TGTGCCAGCAGCTCACCTACTAGCAGGGAGACCCAGTACTTC. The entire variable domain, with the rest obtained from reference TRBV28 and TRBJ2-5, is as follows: DVKVTQSSRYLVKRTGEKVFLECVQDMDHENMFWYRQDPGLGLRLIYFSYDVKMKEKGDIPEGYSVSREKKERFSLILESASTNQTSMYLCASSSPTSRETQYFGPGTRLLVL.

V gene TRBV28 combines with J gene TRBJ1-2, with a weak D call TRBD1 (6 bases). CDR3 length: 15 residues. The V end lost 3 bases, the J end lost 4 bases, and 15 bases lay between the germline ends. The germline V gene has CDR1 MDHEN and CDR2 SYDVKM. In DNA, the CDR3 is TGTGCCAGCAGTTTGAGTGACAGGTTCGCCTATGGCTACACCTTC. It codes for CASSLSDRFAYGYTF.

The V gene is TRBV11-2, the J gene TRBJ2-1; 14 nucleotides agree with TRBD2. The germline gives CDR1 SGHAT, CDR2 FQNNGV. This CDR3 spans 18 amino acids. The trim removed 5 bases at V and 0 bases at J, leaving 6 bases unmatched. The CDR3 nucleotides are TGTGCCAGCAGCGGATTCGGGACTAGCGGGAGCTCCTACAATGAGCAGTTCTTC. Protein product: CASSGFGTSGSSYNEQFF.

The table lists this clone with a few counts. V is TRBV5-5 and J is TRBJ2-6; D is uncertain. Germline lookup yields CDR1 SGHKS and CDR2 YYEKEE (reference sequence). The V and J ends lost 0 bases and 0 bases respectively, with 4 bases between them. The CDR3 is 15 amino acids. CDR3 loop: CASSLVLSGANVLTF. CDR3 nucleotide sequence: TGTGCCAGCAGCTTGGTCCTCTCTGGGGCCAACGTCCTGACTTTC.

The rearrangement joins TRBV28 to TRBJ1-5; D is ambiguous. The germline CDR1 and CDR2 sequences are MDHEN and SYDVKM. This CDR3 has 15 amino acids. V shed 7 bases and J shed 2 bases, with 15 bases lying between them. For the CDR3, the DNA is TGTGCCAGCACGACCGTCGAAGAGGGCAATCAGCCCCAGCATTTT. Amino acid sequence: CASTTVEEGNQPQHF.

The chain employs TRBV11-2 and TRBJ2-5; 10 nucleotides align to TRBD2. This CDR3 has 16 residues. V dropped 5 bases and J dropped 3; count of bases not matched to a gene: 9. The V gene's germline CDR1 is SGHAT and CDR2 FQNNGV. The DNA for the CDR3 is TGTGCCAGCAGCCCAGAGGGCCTAGCGGGAGAAGAGACCCAGTACTTC. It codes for CASSPEGLAGEETQYF.

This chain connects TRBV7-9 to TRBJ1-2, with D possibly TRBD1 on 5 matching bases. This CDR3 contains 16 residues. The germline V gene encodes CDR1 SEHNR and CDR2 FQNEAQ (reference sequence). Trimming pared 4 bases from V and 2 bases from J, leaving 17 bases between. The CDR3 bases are TGTGCCAGCAGCTCCGACCAGACAGCTCTCAACTATGGCTACACCTTC. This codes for CASSSDQTALNYGYTF. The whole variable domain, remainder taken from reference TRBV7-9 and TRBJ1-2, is DTGVSQNPRHKITKRGQNVTFRCDPISEHNRLYWYRQTLGQGPEFLTYFQNEAQLEKSRLLSDRFSAERPKGSFSTLEIQRTEQGDSAMYLCASSSDQTALNYGYTFGSGTRLTVV.

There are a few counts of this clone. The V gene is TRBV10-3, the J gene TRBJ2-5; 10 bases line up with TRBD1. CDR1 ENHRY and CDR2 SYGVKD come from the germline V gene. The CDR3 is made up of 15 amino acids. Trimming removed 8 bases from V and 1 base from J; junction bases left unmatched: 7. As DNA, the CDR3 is TGTGCCATCGGGGAGGGACAGGGGACCCAAGAGACCCAGTACTTC. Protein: CAIGEGQGTQETQYF.

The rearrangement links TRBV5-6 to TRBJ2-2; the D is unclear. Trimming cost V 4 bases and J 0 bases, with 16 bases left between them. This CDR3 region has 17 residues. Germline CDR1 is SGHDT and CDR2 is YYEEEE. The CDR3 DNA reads TGTGCCAGCAGCCCTATGTGGAGCGCTACGAACACCGGGGAGCTGTTTTTT. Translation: CASSPMWSATNTGELFF.